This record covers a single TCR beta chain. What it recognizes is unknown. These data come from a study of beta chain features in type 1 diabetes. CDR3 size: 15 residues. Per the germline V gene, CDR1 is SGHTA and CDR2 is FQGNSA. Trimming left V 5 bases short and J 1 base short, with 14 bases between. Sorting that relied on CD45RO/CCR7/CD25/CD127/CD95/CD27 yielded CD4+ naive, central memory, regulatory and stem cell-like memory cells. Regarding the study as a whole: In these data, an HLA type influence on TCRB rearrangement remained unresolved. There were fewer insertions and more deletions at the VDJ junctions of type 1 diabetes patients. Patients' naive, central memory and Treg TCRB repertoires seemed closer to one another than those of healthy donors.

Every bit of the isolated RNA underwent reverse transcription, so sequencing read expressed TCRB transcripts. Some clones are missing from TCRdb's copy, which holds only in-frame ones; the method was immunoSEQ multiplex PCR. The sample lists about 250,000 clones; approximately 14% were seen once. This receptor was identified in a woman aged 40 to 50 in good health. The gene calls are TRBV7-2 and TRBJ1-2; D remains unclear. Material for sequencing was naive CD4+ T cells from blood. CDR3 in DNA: TGTGCCAGCAGCCCACCGGGTCACGGTAACTATGGCTACACCTTC. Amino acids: CASSPPGHGNYGYTF.